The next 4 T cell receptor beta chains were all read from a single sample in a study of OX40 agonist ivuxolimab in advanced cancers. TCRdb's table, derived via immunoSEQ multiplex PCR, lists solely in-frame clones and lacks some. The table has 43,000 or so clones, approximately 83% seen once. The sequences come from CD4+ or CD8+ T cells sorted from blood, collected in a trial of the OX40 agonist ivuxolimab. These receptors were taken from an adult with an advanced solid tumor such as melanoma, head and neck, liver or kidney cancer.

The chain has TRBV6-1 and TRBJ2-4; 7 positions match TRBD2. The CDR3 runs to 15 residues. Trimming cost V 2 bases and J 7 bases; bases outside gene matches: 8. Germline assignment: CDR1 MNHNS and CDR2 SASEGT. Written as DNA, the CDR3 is TGTGCCAGCAGTGAAAATGGGGGGGATGTCAACATTCAGTACTTC. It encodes CASSENGGDVNIQYF.

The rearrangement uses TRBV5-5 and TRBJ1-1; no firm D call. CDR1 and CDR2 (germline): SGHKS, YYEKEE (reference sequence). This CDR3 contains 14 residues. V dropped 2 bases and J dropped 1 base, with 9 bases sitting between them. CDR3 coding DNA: TGTGCCAGCAGCTTTCGTTTAGGGAACACTGAAGCTTTCTTT. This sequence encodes CASSFRLGNTEAFF.

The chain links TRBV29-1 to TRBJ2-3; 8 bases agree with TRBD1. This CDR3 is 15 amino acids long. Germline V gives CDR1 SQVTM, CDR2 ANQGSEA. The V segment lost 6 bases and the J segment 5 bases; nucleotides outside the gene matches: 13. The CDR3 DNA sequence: TGCAGCGTCTGGTCCCAGGGGGCATTAGGAGATACGCAGTATTTT. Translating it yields CSVWSQGALGDTQYF.

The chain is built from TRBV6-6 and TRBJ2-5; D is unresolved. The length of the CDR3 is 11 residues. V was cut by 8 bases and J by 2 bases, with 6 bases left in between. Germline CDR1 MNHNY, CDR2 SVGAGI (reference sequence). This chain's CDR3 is CASAVQETQYF. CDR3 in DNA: TGTGCCAGCGCAGTTCAAGAGACCCAGTACTTC.